What follows are 30 T cell receptor beta chains derived from one specimen sequenced in a study of T cell therapy after organ transplantation. Time point defined: 20-29 weeks after completion of therapy. Clones were read by immunoSEQ multiplex PCR, and TCRdb kept only the in-frame ones, dropping some. The sample shows roughly 15,000 clones, about 85% of them seen only once. These receptors' targets are unknown. Sequences were derived from CD8+ T cells from blood, sampled after autologous CMV-specific T cell therapy. The source of these receptors is a human patient who had received a solid organ transplant and had CMV disease. Some T cells may trace back to the graft donor.

This chain connects TRBV27 to TRBJ1-1; 8 positions match TRBD1. The CDR3 is 14 amino acids. Germline CDR1 reads MNHEY; CDR2 reads SMNVEV (reference sequence). V was clipped by 4 bases and J by 4 bases; unmatched bases: 5. CDR3 loop: CASSYRTGTTEAFF. The CDR3 DNA reads as TGTGCCAGCAGTTACCGGACAGGGACCACTGAAGCTTTCTTT.

This clone was seen only a few times. CDR3 in amino acids: CASVDRSTNGNQPQHF. The CDR3 DNA reads as TGTGCCAGTGTGGACAGGTCAACCAACGGCAATCAGCCCCAGCATTTT. The rearrangement links TRBV19 to TRBJ1-5; TRBD1 aligns across 7 bases. CDR3 length: 16 amino acids. Germline V gene lookup returns CDR1 LNHDA and CDR2 SQIVND (reference sequence). V trimming: 8 bases; J trimming: 2 bases; junction bases outside the gene matches: 12.

A single count supports this clone. This chain uses TRBV4-1 with TRBJ2-1, with TRBD2 matching 8 bases. The length of the CDR3 is 16 residues. The germline V gene encodes CDR1 MGHRA and CDR2 YSYEKL. Germline trimming cut 8 bases from V and 5 bases from J; bases unmatched to any gene: 14. For the CDR3, the DNA is TGCGCCAGCGGAGCCGGGGGGGCACAAAGCCACAATGAGCAGTTCTTC. Its protein product is CASGAGGAQSHNEQFF.

This clone was detected once. Additional DNA sequences in this sample encode the identical CDR3. The V and J genes are TRBV27 and TRBJ2-7, with D possibly matching TRBD2 (6 bases). This CDR3 comprises 15 residues. Trimming took off 2 bases at V and 1 base at J, with 12 bases between the two ends. CDR1 and CDR2 (germline): MNHEY, SMNVEV (reference sequence). CDR3 coding DNA: TGTGCCAGCAGTTTAAGGCCAGGGAGGTCCTACGAGCAGTACTTC. This translates into CASSLRPGRSYEQYF.

The CDR3 loop reads CASSDADRGWETQYF. In DNA, the CDR3 is TGTGCCAGCAGTGACGCGGACAGGGGGTGGGAGACCCAGTACTTC. This chain links TRBV6-1 with TRBJ2-5, with 10 positions matching TRBD1. Per the germline V gene, CDR1 is MNHNS and CDR2 is SASEGT. The junction had 6 bases not matched to a gene; V was cut back by 3 bases and J by 5 bases. The CDR3 runs to 15 residues.

This rearrangement joins TRBV11-2 to TRBJ1-1; TRBD1 agrees at 11 bases. Germline V gene lookup returns CDR1 SGHAT and CDR2 FQNNGV. The CDR3 is made up of 17 amino acids. Germline trimming cut 1 base from V and 6 bases from J; bases unmatched to any gene: 10. The CDR3 protein is CASSLVVFAGQGAEAFF. Here the CDR3 DNA reads TGTGCCAGCAGCTTAGTGGTGTTCGCGGGACAGGGGGCTGAAGCTTTCTTT.

This clone qualifies as medium-sized. The chain couples TRBV5-6 to TRBJ1-2; maybe TRBD1 (5 bases). The CDR3 length is 16 residues. Looked up from germline, CDR1 is SGHDT and CDR2 is YYEEEE. Between the trimmed V and J ends, which lost 3 bases and 3 bases, there was a span of 18 bases. DNA for the CDR3: TGTGCCAGCAGCTACAATACGGGGCTCTGGGACTATGGCTACACCTTC. Translation: CASSYNTGLWDYGYTF.

The CDR3, as DNA: TGTGCCAGTAGTATGCCGGACAGGGCTAATGAAAAACTGTTTTTT. It is translated as CASSMPDRANEKLFF. This chain joins TRBV19 and TRBJ1-4, with 8 positions matching TRBD1. The V gene's germline CDR1 is LNHDA and CDR2 SQIVND (reference sequence). The V segment lost 3 bases and the J segment 3 bases; nucleotides outside the gene matches: 3. The CDR3 loop spans 15 amino acids.

The chain joins TRBV4-2 to TRBJ2-3; TRBD2 agrees at 8 bases. The CDR3 has 18 residues. Germline assignment: CDR1 LGHNA and CDR2 YNFKEQ. The V and J ends lost 0 bases and 2 bases, in that order; junction bases with no gene match: 10. The CDR3 nucleotides are TGTGCCAGCAGCCAAGATCGGGGACGGGGGGGCCTCACAGATACGCAGTATTTT. Protein sequence: CASSQDRGRGGLTDTQYF.

This clone was seen a single time. This chain links TRBV21-1 with TRBJ2-1; the DNA was not used to check the table's D call, TRBD1. TRBV21-1 is a pseudogene. This CDR3 comprises 14 residues. DNA of the CDR3: TGTGCCAGCAGCGCCCGGACAGGTGGAAATGAGCAGTTCTTC. Protein product: CASSARTGGNEQFF.

The chain carries TRBV9 and TRBJ1-2; D possibly corresponds to TRBD1 (6 bases). Trimming cost V 0 bases and J 1 base, with 19 bases left between them. CDR1 SGDLS and CDR2 YYNGEE come from the germline V gene. This CDR3 has 18 amino acids. This CDR3 reads CASSVAGRGPNFNYGYTF. The CDR3 DNA reads as TGTGCCAGCAGCGTAGCTGGGCGGGGGCCCAACTTTAACTATGGCTACACCTTC.

The chain employs TRBV6-6 and TRBJ2-7; D unclear. V gave up 3 bases and J gave up 2 bases, with 11 bases separating them. Germline CDR1 and CDR2: MNHNY and SVGAGI (reference sequence). The CDR3 sequence is 14 residues long. The CDR3 loop reads CASSYGLETYEQYF. Written as DNA, the CDR3 is TGTGCCAGCAGTTATGGGCTGGAGACCTACGAGCAGTACTTC.

The genes are TRBV25-1 and TRBJ2-1; TRBD2 aligns across 7 bases. Germline V gene data show CDR1 as MGHDK and CDR2 as SYGVNS. J gave up 3 bases and V 5 bases, and 4 bases lay outside the gene matches. The CDR3 is 14 amino acids. The CDR3 spells CASSQAGYYNEQFF. CDR3 nucleotide sequence: TGTGCCAGCAGTCAAGCGGGATACTACAATGAGCAGTTCTTC.

V gene TRBV5-6 combines with J gene TRBJ2-6; 7 nucleotides agree with TRBD2. Per the germline V gene, CDR1 is SGHDT and CDR2 is YYEEEE. The junction had 10 bases not matched to a gene; V was cut back by 4 bases and J by 12 bases. This CDR3 has 14 residues. CDR3 bases: TGTGCCAGCAGCCCCCCGGGGGGTTTTCTCGTCCTGACTTTC. Its protein is CASSPPGGFLVLTF.

V and J are TRBV7-8 and TRBJ1-3; TRBD1 is a possible D gene (6 bases). V was shortened by 9 bases and J by 2 bases, with 14 bases between the two germline ends. The CDR3 length is 14 residues. CDR1 and CDR2 (germline): SGHVS, FQNEAQ. This CDR3 reads CASQAGATGNTIYF. The CDR3 bases are TGTGCCAGTCAAGCGGGGGCAACTGGAAACACCATATATTTT.

With regard to this clone: This sample includes further DNA sequences coding for the same CDR3. For the CDR3, the DNA is TGCGCCAGCAGCCAATGGACAGGGGGCGTCGAGACCCAGTACTTC. Residues: CASSQWTGGVETQYF. The J gene is TRBJ2-5, the V gene TRBV4-3, with TRBD1 matching 11 bases. Germline assignment: CDR1 LGHNA and CDR2 YSLEER. The CDR3 runs 15 residues. Trimming took 2 bases from V and 5 from J; bases not matched to a gene: 4.

With regard to this clone: A much larger clone sits a single nucleotide away, making a read error possible. Other DNA sequences in the sample encode the same CDR3. The chain has TRBV27 and TRBJ2-1, with D possibly being TRBD2 (6 bases). The CDR3 totals 14 residues. Germline CDR1 and CDR2: MNHEY and SMNVEV (reference sequence). The V and J ends lost 3 bases and 1 base respectively, with 7 bases between them. This chain's CDR3 is CASSLGGSYNEQFF. CDR3 bases: TGTGCCAGCAGTTTGGGGGGATCCTACAATGAGCAGTTCTTC.

The rearrangement links TRBV29-1 to TRBJ2-7; TRBD1 agrees at 10 bases. The V gene end was trimmed by 1 base and the J gene end by 7 bases; junction bases not matched to a gene: 7. This CDR3 is built from 14 residues. Germline CDR1 and CDR2: SQVTM and ANQGSEA. The chain's CDR3 is CSVEVRDRGLEQYF. The CDR3, as DNA: TGCAGCGTTGAAGTGCGAGACAGGGGGCTTGAGCAGTACTTC.

This chain connects TRBV13 to TRBJ1-6; the match to TRBD1 covers 9 bases. The J segment lost 4 bases and the V segment lost 0 bases, leaving 13 bases of the junction unmatched. Germline values: CDR1 PRHDT, CDR2 FYEKMQ (reference sequence). The CDR3 loop spans 20 amino acids. In DNA, the CDR3 is TGTGCCAGCAGCTTAGGCTTTCCCGGGACAGGGCTAGGGTATAATTCACCCCTCCACTTT. Translation gives CASSLGFPGTGLGYNSPLHF. Drawing the rest from reference TRBV13 and TRBJ1-6, the complete variable domain is AAGVIQSPRHLIKEKRETATLKCYPIPRHDTVYWYQQGPGQDPQFLISFYEKMQSDKGSIPDRFSAQQFSDYHSELNMSSLELGDSALYFCASSLGFPGTGLGYNSPLHFGNGTRLTVT.

The CDR3 region has the DNA TGTGCCAGCAGCTTGGTAACATTGGGGACAGGGCAAGAGACCCAGTACTTC. As protein: CASSLVTLGTGQETQYF. This chain links TRBV5-5 with TRBJ2-5; 9 nucleotides align to TRBD1. The ends lost 0 bases at V and 2 bases at J; junction bases unmatched: 8. Germline CDR1 SGHKS, CDR2 YYEKEE (reference sequence). CDR3 size: 17 residues.

The V and J genes are TRBV5-1 and TRBJ2-7; D possibly corresponds to TRBD2 (6 bases). In germline, CDR1 is SGHRS, CDR2 YFSETQ. The CDR3 is made up of 13 amino acids. The germline V and J ends were trimmed by 5 bases and 2 bases, with 11 bases remaining between them. The CDR3 reads CASSSGGTYEQYF. The CDR3 DNA follows: TGCGCCAGCAGTTCCGGGGGTACCTACGAGCAGTACTTC.

The CDR3 loop is CASSRSGTSGSEQFF. For the CDR3, the DNA is TGCGCCAGCAGCCGCTCCGGGACTAGCGGGTCAGAGCAGTTCTTC. The chain is built from TRBV4-1 and TRBJ2-1, with 12 positions matching TRBD2. J was trimmed by 10 bases and V by 4 bases; bases with no gene match: 8. Germline-derived CDR1 and CDR2 are MGHRA and YSYEKL. This CDR3 has 15 residues.

The rearrangement joins TRBV11-3 to TRBJ2-7; 7 nucleotides align to TRBD2. This CDR3 is 14 amino acids long. Losses at the gene ends were 6 bases for V and 6 bases for J; bases not matched to a gene: 11. Germline loops: CDR1 SGHNT, CDR2 YENEEA. The CDR3: CASSDPSGPAEQYF. CDR3 nucleotide sequence: TGTGCCAGCAGTGACCCTAGCGGACCAGCCGAGCAGTACTTC. The full variable domain, its missing parts supplied by reference TRBV11-3 and TRBJ2-7, is EAGVVQSPRYKIIEKKQPVAFWCNPISGHNTLYWYLQNLGQGPELLIRYENEEAVDDSQLPKDRFSAERLKGVDSTLKIQPAELGDSAVYLCASSDPSGPAEQYFGPGTRLTVT.

The rearrangement links TRBV7-9 to TRBJ1-2; TRBD1 matches at 9 bases. V gave up 5 bases and J gave up 3 bases; unmatched junction bases: 4. Germline V CDR1 and CDR2: SEHNR, FQNEAQ (reference sequence). The CDR3 runs 14 residues. The CDR3 nucleotides are TGTGCCAGCAGCGAGAACAGGGGGCACTATGGCTACACCTTC. Protein product: CASSENRGHYGYTF.

CDR3 DNA sequence: TGTGCCAGCAGTATCCAGGGCTATCAGCCCCAGCATTTT. It is translated as CASSIQGYQPQHF. The chain is built from TRBV25-1 and TRBJ1-5; TRBD1 is a possible D gene (5 bases). CDR1 and CDR2 from the germline V gene are MGHDK and SYGVNS. This CDR3 has 13 residues. Trimming left V 5 bases short and J 5 bases short, with 10 bases between.

The chain employs TRBV7-3 and TRBJ2-2; weak D call: TRBD2 (5 bases). Trimming took off 5 bases at V and 1 base at J, with 20 bases between the two ends. The CDR3 has 18 amino acids. From germline, CDR1 is SGHTA and CDR2 FQGTGA. This CDR3 is CASSRLATGSMNTGELFF. The CDR3 DNA follows: TGTGCCAGCAGCCGTTTAGCAACGGGGTCTATGAACACCGGGGAGCTGTTTTTT. Complete variable domain (other parts from reference TRBV7-3 and TRBJ2-2): GAGVSQTPSNKVTEKGKYVELRCDPISGHTALYWYRQSLGQGPEFLIYFQGTGAADDSGLPNDRFFAVRPEGSVSTLKIQRTERGDSAVYLCASSRLATGSMNTGELFFGEGSRLTVL.

This chain uses TRBV6-1 with TRBJ2-7; maybe TRBD2 (5 bases). CDR3 length: 15 amino acids. CDR1 and CDR2 (germline): MNHNS, SASEGT. Trimming shortened V by 6 bases and J by 6 bases, and 21 bases separated the two germline ends. This chain's CDR3 is CASSGVAQTNSEQYF. The CDR3 nucleotides read TGTGCCAGCAGCGGGGTGGCACAGACTAACTCCGAGCAGTACTTC.

As DNA, the CDR3 is TGTGCCAGCAGCTCTACCCCGCAAATACCCTACGAGCAGTACTTC. Protein sequence: CASSSTPQIPYEQYF. The rearrangement joins TRBV7-6 to TRBJ2-7, with D hard to call. The V gene's germline CDR1 is SGHVS and CDR2 FNYEAQ. CDR3 length equals 15 residues. The germline V and J ends were trimmed by 4 bases and 2 bases, with 15 bases remaining between them.

J is TRBJ1-2 and V is TRBV6-9, with D tentatively TRBD1 (5 bases). V was cut by 5 bases and J by 1 base, with 17 bases left in between. Germline CDR1 is MNHGY and CDR2 is SVAAGI. This CDR3 region has 16 residues. The CDR3: CASSGYQGQLNYGYTF. In nucleotides, the CDR3 is TGTGCCAGCAGTGGATATCAAGGACAACTTAACTATGGCTACACCTTC.

The chain carries TRBV30 and TRBJ1-6; D is unresolved. Trimming removed 2 bases from V and 6 bases from J, with 11 bases in between. The CDR3 spans 14 residues. CDR1 and CDR2 (germline): GTSNPN, SVGIG (reference sequence). CDR3 sequence reads: CAWSSGMGNSPLHF. The CDR3 DNA reads TGTGCCTGGAGTAGTGGTATGGGTAATTCACCCCTCCACTTT.